Below, 26 T cell receptor beta chains from the same sample are listed, as sequenced in a study of T cell clonality in common variable immunodeficiency. Clones were read by immunoSEQ multiplex PCR, and TCRdb kept only the in-frame ones, dropping some. This repertoire holds 80,000 or so clones, and none appear only once. Sequencing was done on a sample of peripheral blood mononuclear cells. These receptors all stem from a person between 18 and 69 years old in good health.

At least ten counts were recorded for this clone. The CDR3 end is not reached by the read, which stops 3 residues before it; the germline J gene fills it in. The chain uses TRBV5-4 and TRBJ1-1; D unresolved. Trimming removed 0 bases from V and 1 base from J, with 10 bases in between. The CDR3 is 15 amino acids. From germline, CDR1 is SGHNT and CDR2 YYREEE (reference sequence). CDR3 bases read: TGTGCCAGCAGCTTGGTAGGGCGAACGAACACTGAA. Its protein product is CASSLVGRTNTE. The whole CDR3 reads CASSLVGRTNTEAFF.

This clone showed up many times. The sequenced fragment ends 3 residues before the CDR3 boundary, so the rest is inferred from the germline J gene. The rearrangement links TRBV19 to TRBJ1-1; no firm D call. The V gene lost 3 bases and the J gene lost 2 bases, with 7 bases spanning the gap. Germline CDR1 is LNHDA and CDR2 is SQIVND (reference sequence). The CDR3 is made up of 13 amino acids. The sequenced CDR3 bases are TGTGCCAGTAGTATTGTACAAAACACTGAA. Translating gives CASSIVQNTE. From start to end, the CDR3 is CASSIVQNTEAFF.

Ten or more counts support this clone. The DNA ends 3 residues before the CDR3 does, and the rest of the CDR3 is filled in from the germline J gene. The chain recombines TRBV7-9 with TRBJ2-3; 7 bases map to TRBD1. The CDR3 has 14 residues. V lost 0 bases, J lost 5 bases, and 2 bases stayed unmatched. The germline gives CDR1 SEHNR, CDR2 FQNEAQ (reference sequence). The CDR3 sequence is CASSLASGGDTQYF. Partial CDR3 DNA: TGTGCCAGCAGCTTAGCCTCAGGGGGAGATACG.

This clone has a count of ten or more. The read comes to an end 3 residues before the CDR3 does, leaving the germline J gene to fill in the end. V is TRBV9 and J is TRBJ2-5; weak D call: TRBD2 (6 bases). CDR1 and CDR2 (germline): SGDLS, YYNGEE. V lost 2 bases and J lost 5, with 13 bases in between. The CDR3 has 14 residues. Partial CDR3 DNA: TGTGCCAGCAGCGTGGGGGGTAAGGCCGAGACC. It translates to CASSVGGKAET. The complete CDR3 reads CASSVGGKAETQYF.

Many counts were recorded for this clone. CDR3 protein: CASSGDRTLNTEAFF. The sequenced CDR3 bases are TGTGCCAGCTCGGGGGACAGAACCCTTAACACTGAA. The chain carries TRBV18 and TRBJ1-1; 7 positions agree with TRBD1. The read comes to an end 3 residues before the CDR3 does, leaving the germline J gene to fill in the end. The CDR3 covers 15 residues. J gave up 2 bases and V 6 bases, and 9 bases lay outside the gene matches. Germline assignment: CDR1 KGHSH and CDR2 LQKENI. The full variable domain, in which reference TRBV18 and TRBJ1-1 provide the parts outside the CDR3, is NAGVMQNPRHLVRRRGQEARLRCSPMKGHSHVYWYRQLPEEGLKFMVYLQKENIIDESGMPKERFSAEFPKEGPSILRIQQVVRGDSAAYFCASSGDRTLNTEAFFGQGTRLTVV.

This clone has a count of ten or more. Read sequence stops 3 residues before the CDR3 end, and the germline J gene provides the missing end. The rearrangement uses TRBV18 and TRBJ2-7; TRBD2 matches 7 bases. This CDR3 is built from 14 residues. From germline, CDR1 is KGHSH and CDR2 LQKENI. With V trimmed by 0 bases and J by 3 bases, 2 bases remained unmatched. CDR3 sequence reads: CASSPPASGYEQYF. CDR3 DNA, as far as it was read: TGTGCCAGCTCACCACCGGCTAGCGGCTACGAG.

This clone appeared many times. The observed sequence ends 3 residues before the CDR3 terminus, with the missing tail filled in from the germline J gene. The rearrangement uses TRBV6-2 or TRBV6-3 and TRBJ2-1; tentative D call: TRBD1 (6 bases). The CDR3 covers 16 residues. With 6 bases removed from V and 0 bases from J, the gap between germline ends came to 15 bases. Germline V gene lookup returns CDR1 MNHEY and CDR2 SVGEGT. CDR3 DNA, as far as it was read: TGTGCCAGCAGCCGACGAGGGGGAAGCTCCTACAATGAG. Amino acid sequence: CASSRRGGSSYNE. The CDR3 in its entirety is CASSRRGGSSYNEQFF.

This clone was observed at least ten times. With the read ending 3 residues before the CDR3 end, the germline J gene is used to fill in that end. V usage is TRBV7-3 and J usage is TRBJ2-2; 8 bases align to TRBD1. The CDR3 has 14 amino acids. Germline V gives CDR1 SGHTA, CDR2 FQGTGA. Losses at the gene ends were 6 bases for V and 5 bases for J; bases not matched to a gene: 5. The CDR3 loop is CASSRQGRTGELFF. The CDR3 bases that were read are TGTGCCAGCAGTCGACAGGGGAGGACCGGGGAG. Looking up the rest from reference TRBV7-3 and TRBJ2-2 gives the full variable domain: GAGVSQTPSNKVTEKGKYVELRCDPISGHTALYWYRQSLGQGPEFLIYFQGTGAADDSGLPNDRFFAVRPEGSVSTLKIQRTERGDSAVYLCASSRQGRTGELFFGEGSRLTVL.

This clone was counted ten times or more. The read is 3 residues too short to cover the CDR3 end, so that end is filled in from the germline J gene. V gene TRBV18 combines with J gene TRBJ2-3, with D possibly TRBD1 on 6 matching bases. The CDR3 runs 17 residues. V was clipped by 6 bases and J by 0 bases, with 19 bases between them. CDR1 is KGHSH and CDR2 is LQKENI in the germline V gene. Incomplete CDR3 DNA: TGTGCCAGCTCGTACAAAACTACAGGGTTAAGCACAGATACG. Amino acid sequence: CASSYKTTGLSTDT. The whole CDR3 protein reads CASSYKTTGLSTDTQYF.

This clone has at least ten counts. The read terminates 3 residues before the CDR3 end, so the remaining end is supplied by the germline J gene. This chain connects TRBV5-6 to TRBJ2-5, with a weak D call TRBD2 (5 bases). The CDR3 runs 15 residues. Trimming removed 0 bases at V and 4 bases at J, with 13 bases between. The germline V gene has CDR1 SGHDT and CDR2 YYEEEE. The sequenced part of the CDR3 DNA is TGTGCCAGCAGCTTGGAGGCTCGGGGAGCAGAGACC. Translation gives CASSLEARGAET. Given in full, the CDR3 is CASSLEARGAETQYF. Drawing the rest from reference TRBV5-6 and TRBJ2-5, the complete variable domain is DAGVTQSPTHLIKTRGQQVTLRCSPKSGHDTVSWYQQALGQGPQFIFQYYEEEERQRGNFPDRFSGHQFPNYSSELNVNALLLGDSALYLCASSLEARGAETQYFGPGTRLLVL.

Many counts were recorded for this clone. Coverage ceases 3 residues before the CDR3 finishes, and the germline J gene fills in the end. V is TRBV14 and J is TRBJ2-7, with 9 bases lining up with TRBD2. J was trimmed by 1 base and V by 5 bases; bases with no gene match: 9. Germline assignment: CDR1 SGHDN and CDR2 FVKESK. This CDR3 comprises 16 residues. The sequenced CDR3 bases are TGTGCCAGCAGCAAAGTTAGCGGGAGAGGGTCCTACGAG. Translated, it gives CASSKVSGRGSYE. The whole CDR3 sequence is CASSKVSGRGSYEQYF.

This clone was counted at least ten times. At one boundary the junction diverges from the germline segment, which might be a read error. The read ends 3 residues before the CDR3 terminus; that terminus is restored from the germline J gene. The chain uses TRBV4-2 and TRBJ2-7; 11 nucleotides match TRBD2. The CDR3 totals 15 residues. The V gene's germline CDR1 is LGHNA and CDR2 YNFKEQ. The CDR3: CASSRQGLADYEQYF. The DNA read from the CDR3 is TGCGCCAGCAGCCGCCAGGGACTAGCGGACTACGAG.

This clone showed up many times. The CDR3 is cut off 3 residues early in the read; its end comes from the germline J gene. The genes are TRBV5-4 and TRBJ2-1; the match to TRBD2 covers 9 bases. Looked up from germline, CDR1 is SGHNT and CDR2 is YYREEE (reference sequence). The CDR3 contains 15 residues. The V gene end was trimmed by 1 base and the J gene end by 3 bases; junction bases not matched to a gene: 2. CDR3 loop: CASSLSTSGYNEQFF. The covered CDR3 bases are TGTGCCAGCAGCTTGTCGACTAGCGGCTACAATGAG.

This clone appeared many times. The read gets to within 3 residues of the CDR3 end, and the germline J gene fills in the rest. The chain carries TRBV20-1 and TRBJ1-5; D remains ambiguous. Trimming pared 3 bases from V and 8 bases from J, leaving 11 bases between. Looked up from germline, CDR1 is DFQATT and CDR2 is SNEGSKA (reference sequence). CDR3 size: 12 residues. The part of the CDR3 DNA that was read is TGCAGTGCTAGTTCGACTGCAGAGCCC. Its protein product is CSASSTAEP. The complete CDR3 sequence is CSASSTAEPQHF.

Ten or more counts support this clone. The read ends 3 residues early relative to the CDR3; the germline J gene fills the gap. The V gene is TRBV18, the J gene TRBJ2-7; 10 bases agree with TRBD2. Per the germline V gene, CDR1 is KGHSH and CDR2 is LQKENI. CDR3 length: 15 amino acids. After removal of 5 bases from V and 0 bases from J, the junction contained 4 bases not matched to a gene. The sequenced part of the CDR3 DNA is TGTGCCAGCTCAGAAACTAGCGGGACCTCCTACGAG. Protein: CASSETSGTSYE. The complete CDR3 reads CASSETSGTSYEQYF.

This clone was counted at least ten times. The CDR3 goes on 3 residues after the read ends, and that part is filled in from the germline J gene. This rearrangement joins TRBV27 to TRBJ2-5; 7 bases match TRBD2. Germline values: CDR1 MNHEY, CDR2 SMNVEV (reference sequence). The CDR3 consists of 15 residues. The trim removed 3 bases at V and 2 bases at J, leaving 6 bases unmatched. CDR3: CASSFGRGRQETQYF. The covered CDR3 bases are TGTGCCAGCAGTTTCGGACGCGGGAGACAAGAGACC.

This clone was recorded at least ten times. The read ends 3 residues early relative to the CDR3; the germline J gene fills the gap. The chain uses TRBV6-1 and TRBJ2-5, with 7 bases that match TRBD1. Germline V gene data show CDR1 as MNHNS and CDR2 as SASEGT. Germline trimming cut 1 base from V and 0 bases from J; bases unmatched to any gene: 5. The CDR3 has 16 residues. The sequenced part of the CDR3 DNA is TGTGCCAGCAGTGAAGGGGGGACAGCGTACCAAGAGACC. The encoded protein is CASSEGGTAYQET. The entire CDR3 protein is CASSEGGTAYQETQYF.

This clone was counted ten times or more. The CDR3 extends 3 residues past the end of the read, so its final part is completed from the germline J gene. The chain carries TRBV10-3 and TRBJ2-7; TRBD2 agrees at 7 bases. Germline V gives CDR1 ENHRY, CDR2 SYGVKD. The junction had 8 bases not matched to a gene; V was cut back by 9 bases and J by 0 bases. The CDR3 loop spans 14 amino acids. The CDR3 loop is CAMGPQRDSYEQYF. Partial CDR3 DNA: TGTGCCATGGGACCCCAGCGGGACTCCTACGAG.

This clone was seen many times. Read sequence stops 3 residues before the CDR3 end, and the germline J gene provides the missing end. This rearrangement joins TRBV7-3 to TRBJ2-7, with TRBD1 identical over 10 bases. CDR3 size: 16 residues. The germline gives CDR1 SGHTA, CDR2 FQGTGA. With 3 bases clipped from V and 3 bases from J, the junction kept 8 bases outside the gene matches. CDR3 amino acids: CASSLVTGTGVYEQYF. The part of the CDR3 DNA that was read is TGTGCCAGCAGCTTGGTAACCGGGACAGGGGTCTACGAG.

In this sample, this clone turned up many times. Sequencing ends 3 residues short of the CDR3 end; the germline J gene provides the rest. The rearrangement uses TRBV5-1 and TRBJ1-1; D perhaps matches TRBD1 (5 bases). Germline CDR1 is SGHRS and CDR2 is YFSETQ. The V gene lost 7 bases and the J gene lost 0 bases, with 19 bases spanning the gap. CDR3 length: 16 residues. The CDR3 loop reads CASRRLQGVMNTEAFF. The covered CDR3 bases are TGCGCCAGCCGCCGATTGCAAGGGGTTATGAACACTGAA.

This clone was found many times. Sequencing ends 3 residues short of the CDR3 end; the germline J gene provides the rest. The chain combines TRBV5-1 with TRBJ1-2; D possibly corresponds to TRBD1 (5 bases). Trimming left V 5 bases short and J 3 bases short, with 20 bases between. The CDR3 is made up of 16 amino acids. Germline V CDR1 and CDR2: SGHRS, YFSETQ. The CDR3 reads CASSWGTGGRDYGYTF. The part of the CDR3 DNA that was read is TGCGCCAGCAGTTGGGGGACGGGGGGACGGGACTATGGC.

This clone was seen at least ten times. The CDR3 goes on 3 residues after the read ends, and that part is filled in from the germline J gene. The rearrangement uses TRBV5-4 and TRBJ1-6, with 7 bases fitting TRBD1. J was trimmed by 8 bases and V by 3 bases; bases with no gene match: 5. There are 14 residues in the CDR3. Germline CDR1 reads SGHNT; CDR2 reads YYREEE (reference sequence). The CDR3 sequence: CASSYDRDHSPLHF. Partial CDR3 DNA: TGTGCCAGCAGCTACGACAGGGATCATTCACCC.

This clone came up many times. The read comes to an end 3 residues before the CDR3 does, leaving the germline J gene to fill in the end. The chain combines TRBV19 with TRBJ1-1; 7 bases align to TRBD1. Germline CDR1 and CDR2: LNHDA and SQIVND (reference sequence). The CDR3 has 14 residues. The CDR3 bases that were read are TGTGCCAGTAGTGGAATGACAGGGCGCGATACA. This codes for CASSGMTGRDT. The whole CDR3 sequence is CASSGMTGRDTAFF.

This clone has ten or more counts. Read sequence stops 3 residues before the CDR3 end, and the germline J gene provides the missing end. The V gene is TRBV10-1, the J gene TRBJ2-1; 11 bases align to TRBD2. Germline assignment: CDR1 WNHNN and CDR2 SYGVQD (reference sequence). The CDR3 sequence is 19 residues long. V gave up 11 bases and J gave up 0 bases; unmatched junction bases: 18. The CDR3 loop is CAGPNLKTSGASSYNEQFF. The DNA read from the CDR3 is TGCGCCGGACCCAATCTCAAGACTAGCGGGGCCAGCTCCTACAATGAG.

This clone has ten or more counts. The read terminates 3 residues ahead of where the CDR3 ends, so the germline J gene completes it. The J gene is TRBJ1-1, the V gene TRBV30, with a tentative D call TRBD1 (5 bases). Germline lookup yields CDR1 GTSNPN and CDR2 SVGIG (reference sequence). The CDR3 is made up of 11 amino acids. CDR3: CAWTFGGAAFF. CDR3 bases read: TGTGCCTGGACCTTTGGAGGGGCG.

Many counts were recorded for this clone. This chain's CDR3 is CASSLIGGEETQYF. Partial CDR3 DNA: TGCGCCAGCAGCTTGATAGGGGGCGAAGAGACC. This rearrangement joins TRBV5-1 to TRBJ2-5; TRBD1 matches at 7 bases. The read terminates 3 residues ahead of where the CDR3 ends, so the germline J gene completes it. CDR1 is SGHRS, CDR2 YFSETQ, per germline. After removal of 1 base from V and 3 bases from J, the junction contained 3 bases not matched to a gene. The CDR3 spans 14 residues.